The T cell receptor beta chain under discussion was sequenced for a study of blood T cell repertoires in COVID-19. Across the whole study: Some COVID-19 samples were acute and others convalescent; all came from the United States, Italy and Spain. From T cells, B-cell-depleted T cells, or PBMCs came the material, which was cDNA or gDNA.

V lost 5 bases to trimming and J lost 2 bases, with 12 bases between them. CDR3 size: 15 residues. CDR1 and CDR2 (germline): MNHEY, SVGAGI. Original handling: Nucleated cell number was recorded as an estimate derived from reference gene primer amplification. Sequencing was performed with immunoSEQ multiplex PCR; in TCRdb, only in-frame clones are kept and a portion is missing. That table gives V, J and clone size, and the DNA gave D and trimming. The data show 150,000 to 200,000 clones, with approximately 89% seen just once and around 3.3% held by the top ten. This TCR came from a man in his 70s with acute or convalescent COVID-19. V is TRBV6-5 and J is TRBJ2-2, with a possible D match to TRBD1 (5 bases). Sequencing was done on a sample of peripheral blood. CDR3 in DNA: TGTGCCAGCAGTCAAAGGGGTGAAAACACCGGGGAGCTGTTTTTT. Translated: CASSQRGENTGELFF.